These 30 T cell receptor beta chains share one sample of origin, sequenced in a study of identical twins. TCRdb itself ran the 5' RACE reads through MiXCR, one entry per CDR3 protein. The table lists hundreds of thousands of distinct CDR3 sequences, roughly an eighth of them singletons. This same sample was also taken into another study, of yellow fever vaccine responses in identical twins.

The sample was PBMCs. The receptors come from a woman younger than 30 in good health.

The gene calls are TRBV7-9 and TRBJ2-2, with D possibly being TRBD1 (6 bases). CDR3 length: 15 residues. The germline CDR1 and CDR2 sequences are SEHNR and FQNEAQ (reference sequence). Trimming took off 5 bases at V and 1 base at J, with 11 bases between the two ends. The CDR3 DNA reads as TGTGCCAGCAGCGAAACGGACAGGAACACCGGGGAGCTGTTTTTT. Translating gives CASSETDRNTGELFF.

This clonotype was found a few times. The chain combines TRBV7-2 with TRBJ1-5; 9 bases are a match to TRBD1. The CDR3 extends over 17 amino acids. V was pared by 5 bases and J by 2 bases, with 10 bases of the junction left unmatched. CDR1 is SGHTA and CDR2 is FQGNSA in the germline V gene. The CDR3 nucleotides are TGTGCCAGCAGCCCCTATGCTACAGGGGGCCGCAATCAGCCCCAGCATTTT. This translates into CASSPYATGGRNQPQHF.

This clonotype was detected ten times or more. V is TRBV24-1 and J is TRBJ2-1; 8 positions agree with TRBD1. CDR3 length: 16 amino acids. V shed 2 bases, J shed 4 bases, and the junction held 6 bases outside the gene matches. Germline lookup yields CDR1 KGHDR and CDR2 SFDVKD. CDR3 DNA: TGTGCCACCAGTGATTCGAGCAGGGGGCCTTACAATGAGCAGTTCTTC. Encoded protein: CATSDSSRGPYNEQFF.

The chain is built from TRBV5-5 and TRBJ2-1; D is perhaps TRBD2 (6 bases). Trimming pared 1 base from V and 2 bases from J, leaving 13 bases between. The length of the CDR3 is 16 residues. Germline V gives CDR1 SGHKS, CDR2 YYEKEE (reference sequence). CDR3 sequence reads: CASSLTRGLAYNEQFF. CDR3 nucleotides: TGTGCCAGCAGCTTGACCCGGGGACTTGCCTACAATGAGCAGTTCTTC.

The rearrangement links TRBV6-1 to TRBJ1-3, with 9 bases lining up with TRBD1. The CDR3 sequence is 14 residues long. Germline CDR1 is MNHNS and CDR2 is SASEGT. Trimming took 6 bases from V and 5 from J; bases not matched to a gene: 5. Here the CDR3 reads CASRHTGGRNTIYF. The CDR3 DNA reads TGTGCCAGCAGGCATACAGGGGGCCGAAACACCATATATTTT.

The chain links TRBV9 to TRBJ2-1; the D is unclear. The CDR3 sequence is 13 residues long. Germline CDR1 SGDLS, CDR2 YYNGEE. V lost 0 bases, J lost 10 bases, and 11 bases lay in between. The DNA of the CDR3 is TGTGCCAGCAGCGTAGCTTCCGAAGGGGAGCAGTTCTTC. Amino acid sequence: CASSVASEGEQFF.

In this sample, this clonotype turned up many times. V gene TRBV27 combines with J gene TRBJ2-1; 14 bases map to TRBD2. Germline CDR1 reads MNHEY; CDR2 reads SMNVEV (reference sequence). Germline trimming cut 3 bases from V and 6 bases from J; bases unmatched to any gene: 10. The CDR3 is 18 amino acids. The CDR3 region has the DNA TGTGCCAGCAGTTTGGGGACTAGCGGGAGAGGAGCCCCCAATGAGCAGTTCTTC. It translates to CASSLGTSGRGAPNEQFF.

The chain employs TRBV7-6 and TRBJ2-2; TRBD2 matches at 14 bases. V lost 5 bases to trimming and J lost 6 bases; unmatched junction nucleotides: 5. Per germline, CDR1 SGHVS and CDR2 FNYEAQ. This CDR3 is 16 amino acids long. Here the CDR3 DNA reads TGTGCCAGCAGCCTGGGACTAGCGGGGGACCCCGGGGAGCTGTTTTTT. Translation gives CASSLGLAGDPGELFF.

A few counts support this clonotype. V usage is TRBV20-1 and J usage is TRBJ2-1; tentatively, D is TRBD2 (6 bases). The V gene's germline CDR1 is DFQATT and CDR2 SNEGSKA (reference sequence). The CDR3 consists of 13 residues. Between the trimmed V and J ends, which lost 3 bases and 9 bases, there was a span of 15 bases. CDR3 nucleotide sequence: TGCAGTGCTAGCCCAAACCTAGCGTCTGAGCAGTTCTTC. The encoded protein is CSASPNLASEQFF.

The V call is TRBV29-1, the J call TRBJ2-1; TRBD1 matches 10 bases. The CDR3 runs 14 residues. With V trimmed by 5 bases and J by 3 bases, 4 bases remained unmatched. CDR1 and CDR2 (germline): SQVTM, ANQGSEA. CDR3 in DNA: TGCAGCGTTCGCGGGACAGGGGACTACAATGAGCAGTTCTTC. Translated, it gives CSVRGTGDYNEQFF.

This clonotype has more than one count but fewer than ten. The V gene is TRBV7-9, the J gene TRBJ1-4, with D hard to call. Between the trimmed V and J ends, which lost 0 bases and 1 base, there was a span of 9 bases. The CDR3 runs to 16 residues. Germline-derived CDR1 and CDR2 are SEHNR and FQNEAQ (reference sequence). CDR3 sequence: CASSLAAGRTNEKLFF. CDR3 nucleotide sequence: TGTGCCAGCAGCTTAGCGGCAGGCCGAACTAATGAAAAACTGTTTTTT.

There are many counts of this clonotype. This sequence joins TRBV28 and TRBJ2-1; TRBD2 aligns across 9 bases. V was pared by 10 bases and J by 8 bases, with 12 bases of the junction left unmatched. This CDR3 is built from 14 residues. Looked up from germline, CDR1 is MDHEN and CDR2 is SYDVKM. CDR3 sequence reads: CATHDSGRGDEQFF. CDR3 in DNA: TGTGCCACTCACGATAGCGGGAGAGGCGATGAGCAGTTCTTC.

This clonotype was counted at least ten times. V gene TRBV5-1 combines with J gene TRBJ2-2, with D perhaps TRBD2 (5 bases). The V gene lost 0 bases and the J gene lost 1 base, with 10 bases spanning the gap. CDR3 length: 16 residues. Germline CDR1 is SGHRS and CDR2 is YFSETQ. CDR3 loop: CASSLGASRNTGELFF. CDR3 DNA sequence: TGCGCCAGCAGCTTGGGGGCTAGCAGGAACACCGGGGAGCTGTTTTTT.

This clonotype occurred many times. The chain recombines TRBV29-1 with TRBJ2-1, with 11 bases matching TRBD2. CDR1 is SQVTM, CDR2 ANQGSEA, per germline. The CDR3 is 15 amino acids. The ends lost 6 bases at V and 6 bases at J; junction bases unmatched: 10. The CDR3 region has the DNA TGCAGCGTCGAGTCAACTAGCGGGAGTATCAATGAGCAGTTCTTC. It encodes CSVESTSGSINEQFF.

This clonotype was counted a few times. This chain uses TRBV6-1 with TRBJ2-7, with D maybe TRBD1 (5 bases). The germline CDR1 and CDR2 sequences are MNHNS and SASEGT. V was pared by 5 bases and J by 6 bases, with 11 bases between. The CDR3 runs to 12 residues. The CDR3 spells CASSSRVFEQYV. Written as DNA, the CDR3 is TGTGCCAGCAGTAGCAGGGTGTTCGAGCAGTACGTC.

This clonotype was observed a handful of times. In nucleotides, the CDR3 is TGTGCCAGCAGACAGGGACTAGCAACCTACGAGCAGTACGTC. This gives the protein CASRQGLATYEQYV. This chain connects TRBV6-1 to TRBJ2-7, with TRBD2 identical over 9 bases. The junction had 5 bases not matched to a gene; V was cut back by 6 bases and J by 2 bases. Germline CDR1 MNHNS, CDR2 SASEGT. The CDR3 is 14 residues long.

V gene TRBV24-1 combines with J gene TRBJ1-5, with 9 bases lining up with TRBD1. J was trimmed by 3 bases and V by 5 bases; bases with no gene match: 10. The CDR3 contains 17 residues. The germline gives CDR1 KGHDR, CDR2 SFDVKD. CDR3 DNA: TGTGCCACCAGTGTGAACAGGGGGCGAGTCTACAATCAGCCCCAGCATTTT. Encoded protein: CATSVNRGRVYNQPQHF.

This clonotype came up a few times. The chain couples TRBV5-6 to TRBJ2-7; perhaps TRBD1 as D (5 bases). The CDR3 is 13 amino acids. V was cut by 5 bases and J by 0 bases, with 9 bases left in between. Germline CDR1 is SGHDT and CDR2 is YYEEEE. In nucleotides, the CDR3 is TGTGCCAGCAGGGACATCAGCTCCTACGAGCAGTACTTC. Protein sequence: CASRDISSYEQYF.

This clonotype turned up a few times. The rearrangement links TRBV7-6 to TRBJ2-7; D unclear. CDR1 and CDR2 from the germline V gene are SGHVS and FNYEAQ. Trimming shortened V by 1 base and J by 2 bases, and 12 bases separated the two germline ends. The CDR3 extends over 15 amino acids. CDR3 DNA sequence: TGTGCCAGCAGCTTAGAAAGGACGGCTCCCTACGAGCAGTACTTC. Its protein product is CASSLERTAPYEQYF.

V is TRBV6-2 or TRBV6-3 and J is TRBJ2-2, with TRBD2 matching over 10 bases. The J segment lost 8 bases and the V segment lost 2 bases, leaving 8 bases of the junction unmatched. This CDR3 has 16 amino acids. Germline loops: CDR1 MNHEY, CDR2 SVGEGT. CDR3 nucleotide sequence: TGTGCCAGCAGTTACAGGCTAGCGGGAGAGACTGGGGAGCTGTTTTTT. Protein product: CASSYRLAGETGELFF.

The chain links TRBV12-3 or TRBV12-4 to TRBJ2-2, with D tentatively TRBD1 or TRBD2 (7 bases each). V gave up 5 bases and J gave up 4 bases, with 17 bases separating them. The length of the CDR3 is 16 residues. CDR3 nucleotides: TGTGCCAGCAGTCCCCAGGGGGGGCTCTTCACCGGGGAGCTGTTTTTT. It encodes CASSPQGGLFTGELFF.

V gene TRBV20-1 combines with J gene TRBJ2-2, with TRBD1 identical over 7 bases. The germline gives CDR1 DFQATT, CDR2 SNEGSKA (reference sequence). The CDR3 loop spans 17 amino acids. Trimming at V came to 2 bases and at J to 1 base, leaving 10 bases not matched to a gene. The CDR3 DNA is TGCAGTGCTAGAATTGATAAGGGGGCGAGGAACACCGGGGAGCTGTTTTTT. It codes for CSARIDKGARNTGELFF.

The chain has TRBV12-3 or TRBV12-4 and TRBJ2-1; D remains unclear. V lost 6 bases and J lost 3, with 15 bases in between. CDR3 size: 15 residues. The chain's CDR3 is CASRRPTFIYNEQFF. The CDR3 DNA follows: TGTGCCAGCAGGAGACCCACCTTCATCTACAATGAGCAGTTCTTC.

This clonotype was detected a few times. V gene TRBV6-5 combines with J gene TRBJ2-5; maybe TRBD1 (5 bases). V lost 4 bases and J lost 5, with 20 bases in between. Looked up from germline, CDR1 is MNHEY and CDR2 is SVGAGI. This CDR3 spans 16 amino acids. This CDR3 reads CASSFSLTGLRETQYF. DNA of the CDR3: TGTGCCAGCAGTTTTTCCCTAACAGGCCTCCGGGAGACCCAGTACTTC.

The CDR3 is CASSLDNQSLYTF. The CDR3 DNA reads TGTGCCAGCAGTTTAGATAACCAATCCCTCTACACCTTC. This chain links TRBV12-3 or TRBV12-4 with TRBJ1-2, with D unresolved. Between the trimmed V and J ends, which lost 1 base and 10 bases, there was a span of 13 bases. The CDR3 contains 13 residues.

This chain uses TRBV5-1 with TRBJ2-1, with 9 bases matching TRBD2. Germline CDR1 is SGHRS and CDR2 is YFSETQ. J gave up 7 bases and V 4 bases, and 9 bases lay outside the gene matches. The CDR3 totals 15 residues. CDR3 in DNA: TGCGCCAGCAGCCCGGGGGGACTAGCCGCGAATGAGCAGTTCTTC. This codes for CASSPGGLAANEQFF.

J is TRBJ2-3 and V is TRBV27; no reliable D call. With 7 bases removed from V and 0 bases from J, the gap between germline ends came to 2 bases. Germline V gene lookup returns CDR1 MNHEY and CDR2 SMNVEV (reference sequence). The CDR3 length is 11 residues. As DNA, the CDR3 is TGTGCCAGCAAAAGCACAGATACGCAGTATTTT. Translated: CASKSTDTQYF.

This clonotype was recorded at least ten times. The J gene is TRBJ1-1, the V gene TRBV5-1; D possibly corresponds to TRBD1 (5 bases). The CDR3 totals 13 residues. Germline CDR1 SGHRS, CDR2 YFSETQ. The V gene lost 4 bases and the J gene lost 1 base, with 8 bases spanning the gap. CDR3 DNA: TGCGCCAGCAGCCCGGACACGAACACTGAAGCTTTCTTT. Residues: CASSPDTNTEAFF.

This chain uses TRBV18 with TRBJ2-7; D is undetermined. With 3 bases removed from V and 0 bases from J, the gap between germline ends came to 15 bases. Germline loops: CDR1 KGHSH, CDR2 LQKENI. This CDR3 region has 16 residues. The chain's CDR3 is CASSPGSPALSYEQYF. The CDR3, as DNA: TGTGCCAGCTCACCCGGGTCTCCAGCCCTCTCCTACGAGCAGTACTTC. Filled out from reference TRBV18 and TRBJ2-7, the complete variable domain reads NAGVMQNPRHLVRRRGQEARLRCSPMKGHSHVYWYRQLPEEGLKFMVYLQKENIIDESGMPKERFSAEFPKEGPSILRIQQVVRGDSAAYFCASSPGSPALSYEQYFGPGTRLTVT.

This clonotype was recorded at least ten times. This chain joins TRBV10-2 and TRBJ2-3; tentative D call: TRBD2 (5 bases). Germline V gene sequence: CDR1 WSHSY, CDR2 SAAADI. Between the trimmed V and J ends, which lost 5 bases and 2 bases, there was a span of 8 bases. The CDR3 length is 13 residues. This CDR3 is CASSFGDTDTQYF. CDR3 in DNA: TGCGCCAGCAGTTTCGGGGACACAGATACGCAGTATTTT.